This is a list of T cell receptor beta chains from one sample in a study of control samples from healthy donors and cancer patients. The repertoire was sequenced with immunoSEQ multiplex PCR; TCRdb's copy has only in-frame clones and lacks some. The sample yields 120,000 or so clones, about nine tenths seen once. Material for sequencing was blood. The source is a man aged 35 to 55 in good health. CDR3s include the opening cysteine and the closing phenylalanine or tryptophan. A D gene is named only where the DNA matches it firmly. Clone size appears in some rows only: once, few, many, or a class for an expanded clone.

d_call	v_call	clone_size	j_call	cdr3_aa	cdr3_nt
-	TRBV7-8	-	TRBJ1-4	CASSLGSVRQGEKLFF	TGTGCCAGCAGCTTAGGGTCTGTTCGGCAGGGTGAAAAACTGTTTTTT
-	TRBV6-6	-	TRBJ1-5	CASFGGAQPQHF	TGTGCCAGTTTTGGGGGCGCTCAGCCCCAGCATTTT
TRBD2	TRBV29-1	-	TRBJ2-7	CSVPSLTGGYYEQYF	TGCAGCGTCCCTAGCCTGACGGGGGGATACTACGAGCAGTACTTC
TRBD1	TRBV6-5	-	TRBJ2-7	CASRVGDREREQYF	TGTGCCAGCAGGGTAGGGGACAGGGAGCGGGAGCAGTACTTC
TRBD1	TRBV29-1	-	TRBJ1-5	CSARSGTANQPQHF	TGCAGCGCGCGGAGTGGGACAGCAAATCAGCCCCAGCATTTT
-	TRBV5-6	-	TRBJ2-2	CASSRGTGELFF	TGTGCCAGCAGCCGGGGCACCGGGGAGCTGTTTTTT
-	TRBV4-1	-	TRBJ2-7	CASSPTQGSYEQYF	TGCGCCAGCAGCCCAACCCAGGGCAGCTACGAGCAGTACTTC
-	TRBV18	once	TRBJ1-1	CASSPTPTQEAFF	TGTGCCAGCTCACCAACACCAACGCAGGAAGCTTTCTTT
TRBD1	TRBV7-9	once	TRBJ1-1	CASSGGKDRGLVNTEAFF	TGTGCCAGCAGCGGAGGAAAGGACAGGGGGCTGGTGAACACTGAAGCTTTCTTT
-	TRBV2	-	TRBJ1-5	CASSDWQGGGQPQHF	TGTGCCAGCAGTGACTGGCAGGGAGGTGGTCAGCCCCAGCATTTT
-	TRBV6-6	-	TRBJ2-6	CASSLAGDGANVLTF	TGTGCCAGCAGCCTGGCGGGTGATGGGGCCAACGTCCTGACTTTC
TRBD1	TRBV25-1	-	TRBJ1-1	CASSEMAGGPTEAFF	TGTGCCAGCAGTGAAATGGCAGGGGGCCCCACTGAAGCTTTCTTT
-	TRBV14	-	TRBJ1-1	CASRSDGYTEAFF	TGTGCCAGCAGATCGGACGGCTACACTGAAGCTTTCTTT
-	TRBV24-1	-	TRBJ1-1	CATSDSGTLNTEAFF	TGTGCCACCAGTGATTCCGGGACATTGAACACTGAAGCTTTCTTT
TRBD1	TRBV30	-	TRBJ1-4	CAGQGGEKLFF	TGTGCCGGACAGGGGGGGGAAAAACTGTTTTTT
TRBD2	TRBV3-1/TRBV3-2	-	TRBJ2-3	CASRPGLARTDTQYF	TGTGCCAGCAGACCCGGACTAGCTCGCACAGATACGCAGTATTTT
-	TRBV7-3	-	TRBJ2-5	CASSFGLQETQYF	TGTGCCAGCAGCTTCGGCTTGCAAGAGACCCAGTACTTC
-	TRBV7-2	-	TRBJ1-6	CASSLVGGFGSPLHF	TGTGCCAGCAGCTTAGTAGGAGGGTTTGGCTCACCCCTCCACTTT
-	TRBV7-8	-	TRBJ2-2	CASSPFRILITGELFF	TGTGCCAGCAGCCCATTTAGAATTCTAATCACCGGGGAGCTGTTTTTT
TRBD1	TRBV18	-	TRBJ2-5	CASSKNTVSTGQETQYF	TGTGCCAGCTCCAAAAACACCGTTTCGACAGGGCAAGAGACCCAGTACTTC
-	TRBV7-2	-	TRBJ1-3	CASSLVGDLSGNTIYF	TGTGCCAGCAGCTTAGTGGGGGATCTCTCTGGAAACACCATATATTTT
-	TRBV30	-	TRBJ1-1	CAWSPGNTEAFF	TGTGCCTGGAGTCCAGGGAACACTGAAGCTTTCTTT
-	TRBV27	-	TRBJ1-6	CASSYGGPLHF	TGTGCCAGCAGTTATGGGGGGCCCCTCCACTTT
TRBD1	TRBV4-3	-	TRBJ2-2	CASSHGTGVIGELFF	TGCGCCAGCAGCCATGGGACAGGGGTTATCGGGGAGCTGTTTTTT
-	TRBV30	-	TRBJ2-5	CAWSRGNQETQYF	TGTGCCTGGAGTCGGGGTAACCAAGAGACCCAGTACTTC
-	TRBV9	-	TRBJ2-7	CASSVAPAGTIPSYEQYF	TGTGCCAGCAGCGTAGCTCCGGCAGGCACCATCCCTTCCTACGAGCAGTACTTC
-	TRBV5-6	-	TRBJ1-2	CASSRQRANYGYTF	TGTGCCAGCAGCCGACAGAGAGCTAACTATGGCTACACCTTC
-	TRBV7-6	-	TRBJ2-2	CASSLSGRHTGELFF	TGTGCCAGCAGCTTATCAGGGAGGCACACCGGGGAGCTGTTTTTT
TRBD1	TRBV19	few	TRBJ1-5	CASSILRKGARSNQPQHF	TGTGCCAGTAGTATATTAAGGAAGGGGGCTCGGAGCAATCAGCCCCAGCATTTT
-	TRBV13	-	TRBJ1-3	CASSPDGSSGNTIYF	TGTGCCAGCAGCCCGGACGGCTCCTCTGGAAACACCATATATTTT
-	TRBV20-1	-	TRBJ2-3	CSARSTDTQYF	TGCAGTGCTAGGAGCACAGATACGCAGTATTTT
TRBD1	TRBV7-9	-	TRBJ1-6	CASSFDRGRNSPLHF	TGTGCCAGCAGCTTTGACAGGGGGCGTAATTCACCCCTCCACTTT
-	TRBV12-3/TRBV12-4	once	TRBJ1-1	CASSLVVGSEAFF	TGTGCCAGCAGTTTAGTCGTGGGATCTGAAGCTTTCTTT
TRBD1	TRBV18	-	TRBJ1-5	CASSESKGAFNQPQHF	TGTGCCAGCTCAGAGTCGAAGGGGGCTTTCAATCAGCCCCAGCATTTT
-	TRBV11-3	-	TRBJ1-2	CASSLERGGGDYGYTF	TGTGCCAGCAGCTTAGAACGCGGTGGTGGGGACTATGGCTACACCTTC
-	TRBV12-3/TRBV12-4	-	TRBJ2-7	CASSLSREQYF	TGTGCCAGCAGTTTATCAAGGGAGCAGTACTTC
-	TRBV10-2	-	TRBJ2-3	CASRGDGVDTQYF	TGCGCCAGCAGAGGGGACGGGGTTGATACGCAGTATTTT
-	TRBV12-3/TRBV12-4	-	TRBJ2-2	CASSFRIGELFF	TGTGCCAGCAGTTTTCGGATCGGGGAGCTGTTTTTT
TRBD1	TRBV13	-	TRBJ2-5	CASSLGQGAMETQYF	TGTGCCAGCAGCTTGGGACAGGGGGCGATGGAGACCCAGTACTTC
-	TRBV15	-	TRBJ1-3	CATSRVSGSVGNTIYF	TGTGCCACCAGCAGAGTTTCCGGGTCGGTTGGAAACACCATATATTTT
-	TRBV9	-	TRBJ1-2	CASSVDSGTGYTF	TGTGCCAGCAGCGTAGACTCCGGGACAGGCTACACCTTC
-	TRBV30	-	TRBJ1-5	CAWSRSALGQPQHF	TGTGCCTGGAGCCGTTCCGCGTTGGGTCAGCCCCAGCATTTT
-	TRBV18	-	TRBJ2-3	CASSPRRASDGDTQYF	TGTGCCAGCTCACCACGGAGGGCTAGCGATGGGGATACGCAGTATTTT
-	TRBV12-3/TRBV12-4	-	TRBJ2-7	CASSYRASNEQYF	TGTGCCAGCAGTTACAGGGCCTCCAACGAGCAGTACTTC
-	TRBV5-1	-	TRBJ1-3	CASSSGPGNTIYF	TGCGCCAGCAGCTCGGGGCCAGGAAACACCATATATTTT
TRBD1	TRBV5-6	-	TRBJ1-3	CASRPTGQDNTIYF	TGTGCCAGCAGACCGACAGGGCAAGATAACACCATATATTTT
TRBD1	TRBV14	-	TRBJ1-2	CASSPPGGTGQFIYGYTF	TGTGCCAGCAGCCCCCCGGGGGGGACAGGCCAATTTATCTATGGCTACACCTTC
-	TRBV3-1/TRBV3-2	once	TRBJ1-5	CASSRYSNQPQHF	TGTGCCAGCAGCCGATATAGCAATCAGCCCCAGCATTTT
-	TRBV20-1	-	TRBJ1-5	CSASSLGPGVMGNQPQHF	TGCAGTGCTAGTTCCTTAGGTCCGGGGGTAATGGGCAATCAGCCCCAGCATTTT
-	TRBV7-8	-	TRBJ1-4	CASSLAIRLGEKLFF	TGTGCCAGCAGCTTAGCGATCCGTTTGGGTGAAAAACTGTTTTTT
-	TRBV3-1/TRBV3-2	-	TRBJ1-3	CASSQAGNTIYF	TGTGCCAGCAGCCAAGCTGGAAACACCATATATTTT
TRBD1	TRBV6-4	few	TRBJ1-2	CASSDSGRGRGRDYGYTF	TGTGCCAGCAGTGACTCTGGCCGGGGCAGGGGGCGCGACTATGGCTACACCTTC
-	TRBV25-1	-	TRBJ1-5	CASSELIGNQPQHF	TGTGCCAGCAGTGAACTTATTGGCAATCAGCCCCAGCATTTT
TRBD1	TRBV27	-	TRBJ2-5	CASSYGQGKGETQYF	TGTGCCAGCAGTTACGGACAGGGGAAGGGAGAGACCCAGTACTTC
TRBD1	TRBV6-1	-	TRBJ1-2	CASSQAGTGNYGYTF	TGTGCCAGCAGTCAAGCCGGGACAGGGAACTATGGCTACACCTTC
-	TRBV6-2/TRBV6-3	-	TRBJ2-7	CASSYSLQYEQYF	TGTGCCAGCAGTTACTCGCTTCAATACGAGCAGTACTTC
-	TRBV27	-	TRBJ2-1	CASRPQPNNEQFF	TGTGCCAGCAGACCCCAGCCCAACAATGAGCAGTTCTTC
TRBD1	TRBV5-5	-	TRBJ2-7	CASSPGQPSRKDEQCF	TGTGCCAGCAGCCCGGGACAGCCCTCCAGAAAGGACGAGCAGTGCTTC